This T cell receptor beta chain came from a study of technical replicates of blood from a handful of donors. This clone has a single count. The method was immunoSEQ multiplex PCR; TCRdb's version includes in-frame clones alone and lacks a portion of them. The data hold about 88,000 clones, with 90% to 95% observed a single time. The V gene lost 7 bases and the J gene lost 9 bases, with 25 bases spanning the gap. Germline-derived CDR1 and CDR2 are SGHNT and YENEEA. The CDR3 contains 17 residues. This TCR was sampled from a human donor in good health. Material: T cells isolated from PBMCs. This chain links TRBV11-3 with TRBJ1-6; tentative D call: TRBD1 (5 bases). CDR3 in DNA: TGTGCCAGCACCTCTCGGTGGGAGGCAGGGAATGTTTCACCCCTCCACTTT. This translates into CASTSRWEAGNVSPLHF.